This TCR beta chain was sequenced for a study of T-cell memory formation after mild COVID-19. Study-wide findings and caveats: Some responding clones appeared in pre-infection memory, suggesting cross-reactive memory joined. Most CD4+ clones that shrank were in CM and EM, while CD8+ ones turned up in EMRA.

TCRdb called the 5' RACE reads again in MiXCR, with one record for every CDR3 protein. The sample lists under 200,000 distinct CDR3 sequences, 11% occurring once. CDR1 and CDR2 (germline): SGHTA, FQGNSA. CDR3 size: 17 residues. V lost 3 bases to trimming and J lost 2 bases; unmatched junction nucleotides: 11. This clonotype has only a few counts. Its antigen is unidentified. The sample taken for sequencing was PBMCs or a T cell subset sorted from them (not recorded which). The rearrangement joins TRBV7-2 to TRBJ1-1; the match to TRBD1 covers 8 bases. The sequence was collected from a man between 18 and 29 years old who had mild COVID-19 (a few samples of this study predate the infection). Cell type and time point are not known. The chain's CDR3 is CASSLDAGGTGNTEAFF. The DNA for the CDR3 is TGTGCCAGCAGCTTGGACGCCGGGGGGACAGGAAACACTGAAGCTTTCTTT.